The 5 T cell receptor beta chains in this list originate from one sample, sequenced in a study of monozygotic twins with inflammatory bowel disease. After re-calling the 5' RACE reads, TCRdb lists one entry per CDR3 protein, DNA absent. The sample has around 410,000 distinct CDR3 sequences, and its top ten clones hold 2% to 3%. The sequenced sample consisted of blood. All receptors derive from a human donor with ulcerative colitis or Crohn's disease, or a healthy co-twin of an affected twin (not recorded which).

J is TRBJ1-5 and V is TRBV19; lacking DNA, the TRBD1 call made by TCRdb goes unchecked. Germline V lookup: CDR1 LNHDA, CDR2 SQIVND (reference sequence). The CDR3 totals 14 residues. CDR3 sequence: CASKGQGANQPQHF.

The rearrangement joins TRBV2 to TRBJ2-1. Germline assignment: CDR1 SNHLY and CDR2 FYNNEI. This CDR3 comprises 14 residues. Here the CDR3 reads CASSVARAVNEQFF.

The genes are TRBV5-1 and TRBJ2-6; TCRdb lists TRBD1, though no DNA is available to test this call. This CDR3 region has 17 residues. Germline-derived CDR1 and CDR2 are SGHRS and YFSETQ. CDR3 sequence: CASSDPRGGAGANVLTF.

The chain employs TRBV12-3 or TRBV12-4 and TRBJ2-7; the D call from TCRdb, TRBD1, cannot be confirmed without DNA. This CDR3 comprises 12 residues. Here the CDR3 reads CASSFSGGEQYF.

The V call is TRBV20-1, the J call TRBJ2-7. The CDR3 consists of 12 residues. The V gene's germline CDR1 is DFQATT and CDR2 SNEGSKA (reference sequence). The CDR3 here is CSATMTSSWQYF.